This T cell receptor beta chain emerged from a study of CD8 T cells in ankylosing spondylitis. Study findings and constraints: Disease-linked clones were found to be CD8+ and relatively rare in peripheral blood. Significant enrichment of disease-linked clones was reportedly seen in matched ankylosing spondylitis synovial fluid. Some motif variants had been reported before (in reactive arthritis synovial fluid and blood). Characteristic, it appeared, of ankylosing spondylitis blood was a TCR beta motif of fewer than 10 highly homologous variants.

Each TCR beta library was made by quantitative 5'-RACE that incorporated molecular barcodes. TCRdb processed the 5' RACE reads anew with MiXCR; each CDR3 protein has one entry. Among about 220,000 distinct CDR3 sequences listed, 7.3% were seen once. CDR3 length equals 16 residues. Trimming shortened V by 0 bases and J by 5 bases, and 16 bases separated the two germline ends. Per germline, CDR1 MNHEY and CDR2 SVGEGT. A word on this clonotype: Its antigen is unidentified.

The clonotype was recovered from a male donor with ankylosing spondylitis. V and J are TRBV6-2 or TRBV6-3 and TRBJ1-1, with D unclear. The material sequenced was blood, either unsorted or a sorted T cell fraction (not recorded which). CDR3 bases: TGTGCCAGCAGTTACTCACCCTATGAGGGTTGGACTGAAGCTTTCTTT. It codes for CASSYSPYEGWTEAFF.